The source of this T cell receptor (beta chain) is a study of somatic mutations in cytotoxic T cells in rheumatoid arthritis. A note on this clone: As yet, its antigen is unknown.

This CDR3 is 15 amino acids long. V gave up 6 bases and J gave up 4 bases, with 16 bases separating them. Germline V gene lookup returns CDR1 SGHVS and CDR2 FQNEAQ. Notes on the study in general: There was no significant difference in CD8+ T-cell clonality between rheumatoid arthritis patients and age-matched healthy controls. The largest CD8+ clone made up over 20% of CD8+ cells in about an eighth of the 65 patients.

Profiled with immunoSEQ multiplex PCR; TCRdb holds only in-frame clones, not every one. The sample consists of 6,300 or so clones, around three quarters of them appearing once. The source of this sequence is a woman in her seventies with rheumatoid arthritis. The gene calls are TRBV7-8 and TRBJ2-1; D might be TRBD1 (6 bases). The sequencing used CD8+ T cells sorted from blood, collected at a follow-up visit. CDR3 coding DNA: TGTGCCAGCAGACCTACAGGGCCGATATACAATGAGCAGTTCTTC. Amino acids: CASRPTGPIYNEQFF.